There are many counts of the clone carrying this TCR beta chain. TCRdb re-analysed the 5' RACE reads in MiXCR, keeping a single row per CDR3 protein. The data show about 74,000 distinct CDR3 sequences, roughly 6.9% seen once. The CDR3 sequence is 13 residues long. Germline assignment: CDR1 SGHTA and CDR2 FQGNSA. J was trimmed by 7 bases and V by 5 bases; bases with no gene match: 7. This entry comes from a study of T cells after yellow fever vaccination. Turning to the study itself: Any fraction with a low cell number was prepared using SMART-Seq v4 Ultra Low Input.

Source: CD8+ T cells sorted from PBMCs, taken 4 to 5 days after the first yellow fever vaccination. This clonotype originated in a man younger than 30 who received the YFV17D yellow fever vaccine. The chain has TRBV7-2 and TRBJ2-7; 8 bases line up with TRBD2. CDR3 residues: CASSVSGGEEQYV. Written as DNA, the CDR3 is TGTGCCAGCAGCGTTTCCGGGGGGGAAGAGCAGTACGTC.